A selection of T cell receptor beta chains follows, all from one sample in a study of identical twins. Each CDR3 protein is one row after TCRdb ran MiXCR on the 5' RACE reads. The repertoire includes roughly 540,000 distinct CDR3 sequences, approximately 22% of them detected once, and around 0.9% sits in the top ten. These records were also assigned to another study, of T cells expressing NK-cell markers.

The specimen sequenced was CD4+ T cells sorted from blood. These receptors all come from a woman under 30 in good health. The CDR3 runs from the conserved cysteine through the conserved F or W. The D gene is left open where the match is weak. The size entry is marked missing in some rows and otherwise reads once, few, many or a size class.

d_call	cdr3_length	v_call	clone_size	j_call	cdr3_nt	cdr3_aa
.	15	TRBV5-6	.	TRBJ2-1	TGTGCCAGCAGCTCCTCAGGGTACCCCTACAATGAGCAGTTCTTC	CASSSSGYPYNEQFF
TRBD2	15	TRBV3-1	.	TRBJ2-7	TGTGCCAGCAGCTATCGGACTAGCGGGAGAGGCGAGCAGTACTTC	CASSYRTSGRGEQYF
.	16	TRBV6-2/TRBV6-3	.	TRBJ1-1	TGTGCCAGCAGTTCGCGGGTCGGGGGAATGAACACTGAAGCTTTCTTT	CASSSRVGGMNTEAFF
TRBD2	14	TRBV7-9	few	TRBJ2-3	TGTGCCAGCAGCCCTAGCGGGAGCGCAGATACGCAGTATTTT	CASSPSGSADTQYF
TRBD2	15	TRBV29-1	.	TRBJ2-3	TGCAGCGGTATCCCAAGCGGGGGGGCGAGGGATACGCAGTATTTT	CSGIPSGGARDTQYF
TRBD2	14	TRBV24-1	few	TRBJ2-1	TGTGCCACCCTCCGGGAGCGGGGGTACAATGAGCAGTTCTTC	CATLRERGYNEQFF
.	13	TRBV9	few	TRBJ1-1	TGTGCCAGCAGCGTAGGAAGGGGCACTGAAGCTTTCTTT	CASSVGRGTEAFF
.	13	TRBV3-1	.	TRBJ1-2	TGTGCCAGCAGGGCAGGGAGAACCTATGGCTACACCTTC	CASRAGRTYGYTF
.	14	TRBV12-3/TRBV12-4	.	TRBJ2-3	TGTGCCAGCAGTTTCGGACAGATCACAGATACGCAGTATTTT	CASSFGQITDTQYF
.	13	TRBV9	.	TRBJ2-1	TGTGCCAGCAGCGTAGGGAATTGGGATGAGCAGTTCTTC	CASSVGNWDEQFF
.	15	TRBV30	.	TRBJ2-2	TGTGCCTGGAGTGTAGGAGATCAAGACACCGGGGAGCTGTTTTTT	CAWSVGDQDTGELFF
TRBD2	17	TRBV10-3	.	TRBJ2-5	TGTGCCATCAGTCGGTCGACTAGCGGGGTGTACCAAGAGACCCAGTACTTC	CAISRSTSGVYQETQYF
TRBD2	15	TRBV20-1	few	TRBJ2-1	TGCAGTGCCCATGCCCCGGGACTAGCGGGTAATGAGCAGTTCTTC	CSAHAPGLAGNEQFF
.	15	TRBV20-1	.	TRBJ2-3	TGCAGTGCTAGAGATTGGAAGCGGCACACAGATACGCAGTATTTT	CSARDWKRHTDTQYF
.	12	TRBV7-8	.	TRBJ1-2	TGTGCCAGCAGCTTAACAAGGGATGGCTACACCTTC	CASSLTRDGYTF
TRBD1	15	TRBV5-6	few	TRBJ1-2	TGTGCCAGCAGCTTCGCAGGGACAGGGGATTATGGCTACACCTTC	CASSFAGTGDYGYTF
TRBD2	13	TRBV20-1	many	TRBJ2-7	TGCAGTGCAAGACTAGCGGGGGCCTACGAGCAGTACTTC	CSARLAGAYEQYF
.	15	TRBV11-2	.	TRBJ2-1	TGTGCCAGCAGCTTTACGGACGGCTCCTACAATGAGCAGTTCTTC	CASSFTDGSYNEQFF
.	16	TRBV19	.	TRBJ2-2	TGTGCCAGTAGTATTCCATGGGGCCCGTTCCCCGGGGAGCTGTTTTTT	CASSIPWGPFPGELFF
.	13	TRBV29-1	.	TRBJ1-4	TGCAGCGTGAGGGTGGCGCCTAATGAAAAACTGTTTTTT	CSVRVAPNEKLFF
.	15	TRBV4-3	few	TRBJ2-5	TGCGCCAGCAGCCCGAGGAAGGGAAACCAAGAGACCCAGTACTTC	CASSPRKGNQETQYF
TRBD2	15	TRBV4-2	many	TRBJ2-7	TGTGCCAGCTCGGGGGGGACCAGCGGGACCTACGAGCAGTACTTC	CASSGGTSGTYEQYF
TRBD1	13	TRBV20-1	.	TRBJ2-3	TGCAGTGCTGAAGGACAGGGAAGAGATACGCAGTATTTT	CSAEGQGRDTQYF
.	14	TRBV6-1	.	TRBJ2-2	TGTGCCAGCAGTGAATTTCCCGGGGCCGGGGAGCTGTTTTTT	CASSEFPGAGELFF
.	15	TRBV25-1	once	TRBJ1-1	TGTGCCAGCAGTGACCCAAGGGGAACTTCCCCTGAAGCTTTCTTT	CASSDPRGTSPEAFF
TRBD2	16	TRBV12-3/TRBV12-4	.	TRBJ2-7	TGTGCCAGCAGTTTAAGGGCTGGGGGGGGAGAGTTCGAGCAGTACTTC	CASSLRAGGGEFEQYF
.	16	TRBV20-1	.	TRBJ2-2	TGCAGTGCTAGACCCCTTGGGTCCGCGAACACCGGGGAGCTGTTTTTT	CSARPLGSANTGELFF
.	13	TRBV7-8	.	TRBJ2-7	TGTGCCAGCAGCTTATCGGGGACCGGCGAGCAGTACTTC	CASSLSGTGEQYF
.	14	TRBV3-1	few	TRBJ1-2	TGTGCCAGCAGCCAACTGTACAGGGAAGGCGGCTACACCTTC	CASSQLYREGGYTF
.	14	TRBV20-1	.	TRBJ2-3	TGCAGTGCTCAGACCATGACCAACACAGATACGCAGTATTTT	CSAQTMTNTDTQYF
TRBD2	15	TRBV5-5	.	TRBJ2-7	TGTGCCAGCAGCCAACTGACTAGCGGGGTGGCCGAGCAGTACTTC	CASSQLTSGVAEQYF
.	13	TRBV20-1	.	TRBJ1-5	TGCAGTGCTAGAGAGGGCAGGACACCGCCCCAGCATTTT	CSAREGRTPPQHF
TRBD1	16	TRBV7-8	few	TRBJ1-5	TGTGCCAGCAGCCGGTGGGGACAGGGGGAAAGTCAGCCCCAGCATTTT	CASSRWGQGESQPQHF
.	14	TRBV20-1	few	TRBJ2-7	TGCAGTGCTAGAAGTGGGCAGAGCTCCTACGAGCAGTACTTC	CSARSGQSSYEQYF
.	14	TRBV27	.	TRBJ1-2	TGTGCCAGCAGTGCGACGGCGGGGCCCGGTGGCTACACCTTC	CASSATAGPGGYTF
TRBD1	13	TRBV20-1	many	TRBJ1-6	TGCAGTGCTAGGGGACAGCCCGACTCACCCCTCCACTTT	CSARGQPDSPLHF
TRBD2	16	TRBV18	few	TRBJ2-7	TGTGCCAGCTCACCACAGGGCGGGGGAGTTGAGTACGAGCAGTACTTC	CASSPQGGGVEYEQYF
TRBD1	15	TRBV19	.	TRBJ2-7	TGTGCCAGTAGTACCGACAGGGGCGCAAATAACGAGCAGTACTTC	CASSTDRGANNEQYF
.	13	TRBV5-1	few	TRBJ1-2	TGCGCCAGCAGCAATCGGGACAACTATGGCTACACCTTC	CASSNRDNYGYTF
TRBD1	15	TRBV6-5	.	TRBJ1-4	TGTGCCAGCAGTTACGACTCAGGGGGAAGAGAAAAACTGTTTTTT	CASSYDSGGREKLFF
TRBD2	17	TRBV9	.	TRBJ2-1	TGTGCCAGCAGTCCCCGGGGTAGCGGGATCTCCTACAATGAGCAGTTCTTC	CASSPRGSGISYNEQFF
TRBD2	16	TRBV12-3/TRBV12-4	.	TRBJ2-3	TGTGCCAGCAGTTCATGGACTAGCGGACGCACAGATACGCAGTATTTT	CASSSWTSGRTDTQYF
TRBD2	20	TRBV9	few	TRBJ2-3	TGTGCCAGCAGCGCTCGTGGAGAGCTGCGGGGGATGAGGGTCACAGATACGCAGTATTTT	CASSARGELRGMRVTDTQYF
.	15	TRBV7-9	many	TRBJ2-6	TGTGCCAGCAGCCCGAATCGAGCCGGGGCCAACGTCCTGACTTTC	CASSPNRAGANVLTF
.	16	TRBV12-5	few	TRBJ2-2	TGTGCTAGTGGTTTGGTACTCGGGCTCAACACCGGGGAGCTGTTTTTT	CASGLVLGLNTGELFF
.	11	TRBV20-1	.	TRBJ2-1	TGCAGTGCTAGCCACAACAATGAGCAGTTCTTC	CSASHNNEQFF
.	14	TRBV7-9	.	TRBJ2-5	TGTGCCAGCAATTTGGGGGACGGAAAAGAGACCCAGTACTTC	CASNLGDGKETQYF
.	15	TRBV20-1	.	TRBJ2-4	TGCAGTGCTTGCCGGGCCCAGGGGGCCAAAAACATTCAGTACTTC	CSACRAQGAKNIQYF
.	15	TRBV5-1	.	TRBJ1-1	TGCGCCAGCAGCTTGGTGGCAGGAATGAACACTGAAGCTTTCTTT	CASSLVAGMNTEAFF